The 7 T cell receptor beta chains reported below all come from one sample, sequenced in a study of T cell repertoires in cytomegalovirus infection. TCRdb analysed the reads with MiXCR anew, one entry per CDR3 protein. The sample consists of about 230,000 distinct CDR3 sequences, about 20% of them appearing once. What was sequenced was CD8+ T cells from PBMCs. The receptors here all came from a human donor in good health (CMV status not recorded). Some clones in this sample may be carry-over from other donors' samples.

The chain couples TRBV4-1 to TRBJ2-1; 11 bases fit TRBD2. The J segment lost 10 bases and the V segment lost 2 bases, leaving 13 bases of the junction unmatched. The length of the CDR3 is 17 residues. Germline CDR1 is MGHRA and CDR2 is YSYEKL. The CDR3 is CASSQFLAGGPIEEQFF. CDR3 bases: TGCGCCAGCAGCCAATTCCTAGCGGGGGGACCGATAGAGGAGCAGTTCTTC.

This clonotype was found a few times. The chain recombines TRBV11-3 with TRBJ2-7; D not resolved. Between the trimmed V and J ends, which lost 3 bases and 6 bases, there was a span of 12 bases. Germline values: CDR1 SGHNT, CDR2 YENEEA. The CDR3 extends over 13 amino acids. In DNA, the CDR3 is TGTGCCAGCAGCTTCGGCCCCGCCGGCGAGCAGTACTTC. Translating it yields CASSFGPAGEQYF.

V is TRBV7-9 and J is TRBJ2-3; D gene unclear. Trimming took off 5 bases at V and 5 bases at J, with 11 bases between the two ends. The CDR3 length is 13 residues. The germline gives CDR1 SEHNR, CDR2 FQNEAQ (reference sequence). As DNA, the CDR3 is TGTGCCAGCAGCCTACCCCCGGGAGATACGCAGTATTTT. Translation gives CASSLPPGDTQYF.

This clonotype was seen only a few times. J is TRBJ1-6 and V is TRBV28; D remains ambiguous. The germline V gene has CDR1 MDHEN and CDR2 SYDVKM. The CDR3 length is 16 residues. The V gene lost 2 bases and the J gene lost 3 bases, with 11 bases spanning the gap. The CDR3 DNA reads as TGTGCCAGCAGTTTAGTAGGTAGCGACTATAATTCACCCCTCCACTTT. As protein: CASSLVGSDYNSPLHF.

This clonotype was picked up a small number of times. The chain recombines TRBV2 with TRBJ2-7; tentatively, D is TRBD1 (6 bases). This CDR3 spans 14 amino acids. The V and J ends lost 7 bases and 2 bases respectively, with 15 bases between them. Germline CDR1 is SNHLY and CDR2 is FYNNEI. The CDR3 is CASMPAGAPYEQYF. The CDR3 region has the DNA TGTGCCAGCATGCCGGCAGGGGCTCCCTACGAGCAGTACTTC.

The chain uses TRBV20-1 and TRBJ1-1; D is uncertain. Looked up from germline, CDR1 is DFQATT and CDR2 is SNEGSKA (reference sequence). V lost 0 bases to trimming and J lost 2 bases, with 4 bases between them. The CDR3 consists of 12 residues. This CDR3 reads CSAREINTEAFF. DNA of the CDR3: TGCAGTGCTAGAGAAATAAACACTGAAGCTTTCTTT.

This clonotype has a handful of counts. V and J are TRBV6-5 and TRBJ2-2; 8 bases align to TRBD1. This CDR3 contains 15 residues. Germline lookup yields CDR1 MNHEY and CDR2 SVGAGI. Unmatched junction bases numbered 9, after V lost 5 bases and J lost 7 bases. CDR3 in DNA: TGTGCCAGCAGTATATTTGACAGGGGCAACGGGGAGCTGTTTTTT. This gives the protein CASSIFDRGNGELFF.